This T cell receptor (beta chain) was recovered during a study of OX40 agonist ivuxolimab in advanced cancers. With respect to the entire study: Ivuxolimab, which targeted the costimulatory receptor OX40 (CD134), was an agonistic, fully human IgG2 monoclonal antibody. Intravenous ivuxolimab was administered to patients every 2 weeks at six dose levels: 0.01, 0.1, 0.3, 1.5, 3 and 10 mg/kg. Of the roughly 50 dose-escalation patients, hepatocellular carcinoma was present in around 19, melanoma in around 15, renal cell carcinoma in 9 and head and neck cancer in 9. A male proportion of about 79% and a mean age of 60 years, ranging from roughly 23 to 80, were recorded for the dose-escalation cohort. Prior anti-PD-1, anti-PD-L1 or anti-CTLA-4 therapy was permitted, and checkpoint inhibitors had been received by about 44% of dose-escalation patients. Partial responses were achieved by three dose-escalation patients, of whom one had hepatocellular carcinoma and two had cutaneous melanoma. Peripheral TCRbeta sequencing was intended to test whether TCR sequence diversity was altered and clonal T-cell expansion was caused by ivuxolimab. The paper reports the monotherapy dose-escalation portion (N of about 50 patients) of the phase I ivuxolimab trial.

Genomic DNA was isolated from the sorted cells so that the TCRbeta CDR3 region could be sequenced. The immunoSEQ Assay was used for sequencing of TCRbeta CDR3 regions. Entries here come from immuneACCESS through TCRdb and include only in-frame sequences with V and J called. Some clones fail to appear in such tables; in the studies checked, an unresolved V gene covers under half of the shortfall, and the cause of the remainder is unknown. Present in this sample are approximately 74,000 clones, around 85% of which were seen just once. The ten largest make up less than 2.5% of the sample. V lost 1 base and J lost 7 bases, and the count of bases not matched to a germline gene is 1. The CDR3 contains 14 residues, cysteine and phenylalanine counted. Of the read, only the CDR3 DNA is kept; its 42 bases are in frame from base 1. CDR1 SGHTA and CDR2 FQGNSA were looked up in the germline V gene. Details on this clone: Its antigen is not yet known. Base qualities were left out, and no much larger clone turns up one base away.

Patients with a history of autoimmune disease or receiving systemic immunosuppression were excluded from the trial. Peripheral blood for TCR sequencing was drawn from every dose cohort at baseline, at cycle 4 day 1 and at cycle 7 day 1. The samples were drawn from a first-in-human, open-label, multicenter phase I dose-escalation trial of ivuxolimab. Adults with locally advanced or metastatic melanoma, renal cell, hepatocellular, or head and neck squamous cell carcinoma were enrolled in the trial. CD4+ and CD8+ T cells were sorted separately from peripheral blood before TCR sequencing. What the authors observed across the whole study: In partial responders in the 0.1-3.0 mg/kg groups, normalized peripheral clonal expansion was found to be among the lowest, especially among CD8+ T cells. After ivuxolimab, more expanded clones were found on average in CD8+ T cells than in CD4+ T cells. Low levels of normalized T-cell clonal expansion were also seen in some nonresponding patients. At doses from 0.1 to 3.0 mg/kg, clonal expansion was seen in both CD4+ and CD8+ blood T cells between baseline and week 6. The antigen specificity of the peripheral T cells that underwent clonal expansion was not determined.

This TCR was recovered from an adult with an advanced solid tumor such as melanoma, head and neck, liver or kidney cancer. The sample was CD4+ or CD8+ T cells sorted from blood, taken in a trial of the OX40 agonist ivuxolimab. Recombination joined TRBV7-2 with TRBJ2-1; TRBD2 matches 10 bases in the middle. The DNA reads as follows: TGTGCCAGCAGCTTAGGGGGACTAGCGAATGAGCAGTTCTTC. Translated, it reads CASSLGGLANEQFF.